Listed here are 31 T cell receptor beta chains from one sample, sequenced in a study of technical replicates of blood from several donors. Using immunoSEQ multiplex PCR, the repertoire was profiled, and TCRdb retains in-frame clones only, with some absent. This sample has some 70,000 clones, with roughly 90% found just once. Specimen: PBMCs. These TCRs come from a human donor in good health. Some clones in this sample may be carry-over from other donors' samples.

The chain couples TRBV7-2 to TRBJ1-4; 7 nucleotides line up with TRBD1. This CDR3 contains 15 residues. With 1 base clipped from V and 5 bases from J, the junction kept 4 bases outside the gene matches. From germline, CDR1 is SGHTA and CDR2 FQGNSA. CDR3 nucleotides: TGTGCCAGCAGCTTAGAGGGGGCAGGGAATGAAAAACTGTTTTTT. This sequence encodes CASSLEGAGNEKLFF.

This clone was seen a handful of times. This sequence joins TRBV30 and TRBJ1-4; no reliable D call. The germline gives CDR1 GTSNPN, CDR2 SVGIG (reference sequence). V dropped 2 bases and J dropped 4 bases, with 8 bases sitting between them. This CDR3 comprises 13 residues. The DNA of the CDR3 is TGTGCCTGGAGTAGTGAGCTTAATGAAAAACTGTTTTTT. It codes for CAWSSELNEKLFF.

The V call is TRBV29-1, the J call TRBJ2-3; D is ambiguous. Germline V lookup: CDR1 SQVTM, CDR2 ANQGSEA. V dropped 4 bases and J dropped 2 bases, with 7 bases sitting between them. There are 12 residues in the CDR3. CDR3 nucleotide sequence: TGCAGCGTTGCACAGAACACAGATACGCAGTATTTT. It is translated as CSVAQNTDTQYF.

This clone has ten or more counts. V gene TRBV29-1 combines with J gene TRBJ1-5; 9 bases agree with TRBD1. The length of the CDR3 is 16 residues. From germline, CDR1 is SQVTM and CDR2 ANQGSEA. V was pared by 0 bases and J by 5 bases, with 8 bases of the junction left unmatched. The CDR3: CSVEDLPQGADQPQHF. CDR3 in DNA: TGCAGCGTTGAAGATCTCCCACAGGGGGCAGATCAGCCCCAGCATTTT.

The chain combines TRBV19 with TRBJ2-3, with 8 bases matching TRBD2. The CDR3 is 15 residues long. Germline V gives CDR1 LNHDA, CDR2 SQIVND (reference sequence). V shed 5 bases, J shed 4 bases, and the junction held 8 bases outside the gene matches. CDR3 amino acids: CASSLLAGYADTQYF. The CDR3, as DNA: TGTGCCAGTAGTTTGTTAGCGGGATACGCAGATACGCAGTATTTT.

This clone was found once. V and J are TRBV11-1 and TRBJ2-7, with D hard to call. The CDR3 is made up of 12 amino acids. The germline V gene has CDR1 SGHAT and CDR2 FQDESV (reference sequence). V gave up 5 bases and J gave up 6 bases, with 11 bases separating them. The CDR3 coding sequence is TGTGCCAGCAGCCCTCGCCGGAGCGAGCAGTACTTC. Translated: CASSPRRSEQYF.

The J gene is TRBJ1-4, the V gene TRBV5-4, with 7 bases fitting TRBD1. The CDR3 extends over 14 amino acids. After removal of 1 base from V and 6 bases from J, the junction contained 3 bases not matched to a gene. Germline CDR1 reads SGHNT; CDR2 reads YYREEE (reference sequence). CDR3 sequence (DNA): TGTGCCAGCAGCTTGAGTCAGGGGGATGAAAAACTGTTTTTT. Protein product: CASSLSQGDEKLFF.

V usage is TRBV5-1 and J usage is TRBJ2-5; 10 bases line up with TRBD2. Losses at the gene ends were 4 bases for V and 4 bases for J; bases not matched to a gene: 10. Germline CDR1 reads SGHRS; CDR2 reads YFSETQ. CDR3 size: 16 residues. CDR3 amino acids: CASSPDLAGGRETQYF. The CDR3 DNA follows: TGCGCCAGCAGCCCGGACTTAGCGGGAGGAAGAGAGACCCAGTACTTC.

The chain is built from TRBV7-2 and TRBJ1-1; D possibly corresponds to TRBD1 (5 bases). Looked up from germline, CDR1 is SGHTA and CDR2 is FQGNSA. This CDR3 is built from 14 residues. The V end was cut by 0 bases, the J end by 4 bases, with 9 bases between. The CDR3: CASSLAQGVTEAFF. The CDR3, as DNA: TGTGCCAGCAGCTTAGCGCAGGGTGTCACTGAAGCTTTCTTT.

The genes are TRBV5-1 and TRBJ2-5; weak D call: TRBD1 (6 bases). The ends were cut back, 1 base at V and 6 bases at J, with 7 bases in the middle. The CDR3 has 12 amino acids. Germline V gene lookup returns CDR1 SGHRS and CDR2 YFSETQ. The DNA of the CDR3 is TGCGCCAGCAGCTTGCAGGGGCAGACCCAGTACTTC. Amino acids: CASSLQGQTQYF.

V is TRBV4-2 and J is TRBJ2-2; the match to TRBD2 covers 13 bases. V gave up 2 bases and J gave up 7 bases; unmatched junction bases: 7. The CDR3 extends over 17 amino acids. Germline-derived CDR1 and CDR2 are LGHNA and YNFKEQ. The CDR3 region is CASSQTSGRAEGGELFF. The CDR3 DNA reads as TGTGCCAGCAGCCAAACTAGCGGGAGGGCCGAGGGCGGGGAGCTGTTTTTT.

CDR3 amino acids: CASSFRDSPKEQYF. The CDR3 bases are TGTGCCAGCAGCTTCCGGGACTCACCTAAAGAGCAGTACTTC. This sequence joins TRBV5-5 and TRBJ2-7, with D maybe TRBD2 (6 bases). CDR1 SGHKS and CDR2 YYEKEE come from the germline V gene (reference sequence). This CDR3 is 14 amino acids long. V lost 2 bases and J 7 bases, leaving 16 bases between the germline ends.

By share of the sample, this clone is medium-sized. V and J are TRBV4-1 and TRBJ1-5; D is unresolved. V lost 1 base and J 3 bases, leaving 16 bases between the germline ends. The CDR3 consists of 17 residues. Germline CDR1 MGHRA, CDR2 YSYEKL. CDR3 DNA: TGCGCCAGCAGCCAAGGGGTTCGGATCGGGGACAATCAGCCCCAGCATTTT. Its protein product is CASSQGVRIGDNQPQHF.

The rearrangement joins TRBV6-5 to TRBJ2-7; D uncertain. This CDR3 contains 14 residues. V lost 0 bases and J 2 bases, leaving 8 bases between the germline ends. CDR1 MNHEY and CDR2 SVGAGI come from the germline V gene. This CDR3 reads CASSYSSGAYEQYF. CDR3 bases: TGTGCCAGCAGTTACTCGTCAGGTGCCTACGAGCAGTACTTC.

This chain connects TRBV6-1 to TRBJ1-1; D is perhaps TRBD1 (6 bases). Germline V CDR1 and CDR2: MNHNS, SASEGT. Deletions cut 10 bases from V and 5 bases from J, with 17 bases between. This CDR3 is 13 amino acids long. CDR3 protein: CATKGQLGTEAFF. The CDR3 DNA sequence: TGTGCCACCAAAGGACAGTTGGGGACTGAAGCTTTCTTT.

This sequence joins TRBV5-1 and TRBJ1-6; D remains ambiguous. The CDR3 spans 15 residues. Looked up from germline, CDR1 is SGHRS and CDR2 is YFSETQ. Deletions cut 4 bases from V and 5 bases from J, with 13 bases between. CDR3 sequence (DNA): TGCGCCAGCAGCCTCTGGAGGAGTGATAATTCACCCCTCCACTTT. This encodes CASSLWRSDNSPLHF.

Only one count was recorded for this clone. The genes are TRBV29-1 and TRBJ1-3, with D perhaps matching TRBD1 (5 bases). The CDR3 is made up of 12 amino acids. Germline V CDR1 and CDR2: SQVTM, ANQGSEA. V shed 5 bases and J shed 3 bases, with 8 bases lying between them. The CDR3 sequence: CSVPGGGNTIYF. Written as DNA, the CDR3 is TGCAGCGTTCCGGGGGGTGGAAACACCATATATTTT.

V gene TRBV5-6 combines with J gene TRBJ1-3, with D possibly matching TRBD1 (6 bases). The CDR3 has 15 amino acids. The V gene lost 4 bases and the J gene lost 0 bases, with 11 bases spanning the gap. Germline V lookup: CDR1 SGHDT, CDR2 YYEEEE. CDR3: CASSPGVFSGNTIYF. The DNA for the CDR3 is TGTGCCAGCAGCCCAGGGGTATTCTCTGGAAACACCATATATTTT. Using reference TRBV5-6 and TRBJ1-3 for the parts outside the CDR3, the full variable domain is DAGVTQSPTHLIKTRGQQVTLRCSPKSGHDTVSWYQQALGQGPQFIFQYYEEEERQRGNFPDRFSGHQFPNYSSELNVNALLLGDSALYLCASSPGVFSGNTIYFGEGSWLTVV.

This chain joins TRBV6-4 and TRBJ2-3, with 9 bases that match TRBD1. The germline CDR1 and CDR2 sequences are MRHNA and SNTAGT. The CDR3 is made up of 14 amino acids. The trim removed 3 bases at V and 5 bases at J, leaving 3 bases unmatched. CDR3 DNA sequence: TGTGCCAGCAGTGAACAGGGGGCGGAAGATACGCAGTATTTT. Translated, it gives CASSEQGAEDTQYF.

On this clone itself: A junction boundary mismatches the germline segment, possibly from a read error. The chain is built from TRBV14 and TRBJ1-5; D may be TRBD1 (6 bases). Germline V gives CDR1 SGHDN, CDR2 FVKESK. The CDR3 loop spans 16 amino acids. CDR3 sequence reads: CASSEDRLLSNQPQHF. CDR3 nucleotides: TGTGCCAGCAGCGAAGACAGGCTCCTTAGCAATCAGCCCCAGCATTTT. The variable domain in full, with the rest retrieved from reference TRBV14 and TRBJ1-5, is EAGVTQFPSHSVIEKGQTVTLRCDPISGHDNLYWYRRVMGKEIKFLLHFVKESKQDESGMPNNRFLAERTGGTYSTLKVQPAELEDSGVYFCASSEDRLLSNQPQHFGDGTRLSIL.

The V gene is TRBV5-1, the J gene TRBJ2-7; TRBD1 is a possible D gene (6 bases). The CDR3 length is 15 residues. Germline V gene sequence: CDR1 SGHRS, CDR2 YFSETQ. The V end was cut by 2 bases, the J end by 6 bases, with 18 bases between. CDR3 coding DNA: TGCGCCAGCAGCTTCGCTTCGACAGGAAGGGGCGAGCAGTACTTC. It is translated as CASSFASTGRGEQYF.

The V call is TRBV7-9, the J call TRBJ1-1; possibly TRBD1 for D (6 bases). The V gene lost 4 bases and the J gene lost 7 bases, with 13 bases spanning the gap. CDR1 is SEHNR, CDR2 FQNEAQ, per germline (reference sequence). The CDR3 runs 13 residues. The CDR3 bases are TGTGCCAGCAGCTCAGCGGGGGGGCGTGAAGCTTTCTTT. The encoded protein is CASSSAGGREAFF.

This chain links TRBV5-4 with TRBJ2-7; 11 positions match TRBD2. Germline values: CDR1 SGHNT, CDR2 YYREEE (reference sequence). This CDR3 comprises 17 residues. V shed 0 bases, J shed 7 bases, and the junction held 12 bases outside the gene matches. CDR3 coding DNA: TGTGCCAGCAGCTTGGTAGTCTTAGGACTAGCGGGTGGAGAGCAGTACTTC. This translates into CASSLVVLGLAGGEQYF.

The genes are TRBV23-1 and TRBJ2-5, with TRBD2 identical over 8 bases. TRBV23-1 is an ORF; its function is uncertain. The trim removed 3 bases at V and 2 bases at J, leaving 14 bases unmatched. CDR3 length: 18 residues. DNA for the CDR3: TGCGCCAGCAGTCATTCTTTCCCGGGAGGGGGATATCAAGAGACCCAGTACTTC. It translates to CASSHSFPGGGYQETQYF.

The chain employs TRBV6-5 and TRBJ1-2; 9 bases match TRBD1. Germline V CDR1 and CDR2: MNHEY, SVGAGI. The length of the CDR3 is 14 residues. The ends lost 1 base at V and 7 bases at J; junction bases unmatched: 4. The CDR3 spells CASSYFRQGGGYTF. CDR3 sequence (DNA): TGTGCCAGCAGTTACTTCCGACAGGGGGGTGGCTACACCTTC.

The chain is built from TRBV11-3 and TRBJ2-7; D is unclear. V was trimmed by 4 bases and J by 9 bases, leaving 16 bases between them. This CDR3 spans 13 amino acids. The germline gives CDR1 SGHNT, CDR2 YENEEA. In DNA, the CDR3 is TGTGCCAGCAGCTCACAACCTAACAGTCCGCAGTACTTC. It codes for CASSSQPNSPQYF.

A few counts support this clone. This rearrangement joins TRBV6-1 to TRBJ2-1; D is perhaps TRBD2 (6 bases). The V gene's germline CDR1 is MNHNS and CDR2 SASEGT. The CDR3 runs 15 residues. With 3 bases removed from V and 4 bases from J, the gap between germline ends came to 13 bases. DNA of the CDR3: TGTGCCAGCAGTGATTTTGGCGGGGCTTACAATGAGCAGTTCTTC. Translated, it gives CASSDFGGAYNEQFF.

The gene calls are TRBV12-5 and TRBJ1-5; 9 bases line up with TRBD1. CDR1 is LGHNT and CDR2 is FRNRAP in the germline V gene. Trimming took 4 bases from V and 2 from J; bases not matched to a gene: 3. The CDR3 consists of 15 residues. CDR3 sequence: CASGWTGDGNQPQHF. Written as DNA, the CDR3 is TGTGCTAGTGGTTGGACAGGGGATGGCAATCAGCCCCAGCATTTT.

The rearrangement joins TRBV4-1 to TRBJ2-4; TRBD1 matches at 9 bases. Trimming took 3 bases from V and 0 from J; bases not matched to a gene: 6. Germline V gene sequence: CDR1 MGHRA, CDR2 YSYEKL. CDR3 size: 17 residues. CDR3 region: CASSHQQGALAKNIQYF. For the CDR3, the DNA is TGCGCCAGCAGCCACCAACAGGGGGCTCTAGCCAAAAACATTCAGTACTTC.

The gene calls are TRBV9 and TRBJ2-2, with 11 bases fitting TRBD2. This CDR3 region has 16 residues. The germline gives CDR1 SGDLS, CDR2 YYNGEE. With 0 bases clipped from V and 4 bases from J, the junction kept 2 bases outside the gene matches. CDR3 nucleotides: TGTGCCAGCAGCGTAGCAGGGACTAGCGGCACCGGGGAGCTGTTTTTT. It codes for CASSVAGTSGTGELFF.

The chain combines TRBV29-1 with TRBJ2-7; 7 bases align to TRBD1. After removal of 5 bases from V and 4 bases from J, the junction contained 11 bases not matched to a gene. Per the germline V gene, CDR1 is SQVTM and CDR2 is ANQGSEA. The CDR3 extends over 14 amino acids. This chain's CDR3 is CSVFTGTDAYEQYF. CDR3 DNA: TGCAGCGTTTTTACAGGGACAGACGCTTACGAGCAGTACTTC.